Below, 13 T cell receptor beta chains from the same sample are listed, as sequenced in a study of cytomegalovirus exposure and HLA in healthy donors. Researchers ran the PCR with 60 Vbeta and 13 Jbeta primers. Generated by immunoSEQ multiplex PCR, the TCRdb table keeps only in-frame clones and is missing some. The sample lists fewer than 200,000 clones; roughly four fifths were seen once. Sequencing used PBMCs. The source of these receptors is a woman in her fifties or sixties in good health and CMV-seropositive.

This clone was detected many times. The chain combines TRBV19 with TRBJ2-2; 11 bases match TRBD2. From germline, CDR1 is LNHDA and CDR2 SQIVND (reference sequence). The CDR3 is 16 amino acids. With 4 bases clipped from V and 2 bases from J, the junction kept 3 bases outside the gene matches. The CDR3 reads CASSTTSGGNTGELFF. The CDR3 nucleotides are TGTGCCAGTAGTACTACTAGCGGGGGCAACACCGGGGAGCTGTTTTTT.

The CDR3 coding sequence is TGTGCCAGCAGCCCTTCGGACAGATTGAACACTGAAGCTTTCTTT. Translated, it gives CASSPSDRLNTEAFF. This chain connects TRBV5-4 to TRBJ1-1, with D perhaps matching TRBD1 (6 bases). The CDR3 is 15 amino acids. V lost 4 bases and J 0 bases, leaving 13 bases between the germline ends. Germline V gene sequence: CDR1 SGHNT, CDR2 YYREEE (reference sequence). Supplemented by reference TRBV5-4 and TRBJ1-1, the full variable domain reads ETGVTQSPTHLIKTRGQQVTLRCSSQSGHNTVSWYQQALGQGPQFIFQYYREEENGRGNFPPRFSGLQFPNYSSELNVNALELDDSALYLCASSPSDRLNTEAFFGQGTRLTVV.

In its sample, this clone was seen a few times. V gene TRBV2 combines with J gene TRBJ2-7; no reliable D call. CDR1 SNHLY and CDR2 FYNNEI come from the germline V gene. This CDR3 comprises 14 residues. The germline V and J ends were trimmed by 2 bases and 2 bases, with 10 bases remaining between them. The CDR3 bases are TGTGCCAGCAGTGAAACGGGTCTCGCCTACGAGCAGTACTTC. As protein: CASSETGLAYEQYF. Full variable domain (outside the CDR3, taken from reference TRBV2 and TRBJ2-7): EPEVTQTPSHQVTQMGQEVILRCVPISNHLYFYWYRQILGQKVEFLVSFYNNEISEKSEIFDDQFSVERPDGSNFTLKIRSTKLEDSAMYFCASSETGLAYEQYFGPGTRLTVT.

Worth noting for this clone: One end of the junction fails to match germline, which may point to a read error. The chain uses TRBV7-9 and TRBJ1-1; 10 bases align to TRBD1. Looked up from germline, CDR1 is SEHNR and CDR2 is FQNEAQ (reference sequence). The CDR3 runs 16 residues. The CDR3 DNA is TGTTCCAGCAGCTCTTTGAGGACAGGGGGTGGAACTGAAGCTTTCTTT. This codes for CSSSSLRTGGGTEAFF.

The genes are TRBV30 and TRBJ2-1; TRBD2 agrees at 7 bases. With 5 bases clipped from V and 3 bases from J, the junction kept 10 bases outside the gene matches. The CDR3 length is 15 residues. Germline lookup yields CDR1 GTSNPN and CDR2 SVGIG (reference sequence). CDR3: CAWVRGAGFYNEQFF. Written as DNA, the CDR3 is TGTGCCTGGGTGCGGGGAGCGGGGTTCTACAATGAGCAGTTCTTC.

The genes are TRBV5-6 and TRBJ2-7; D possibly corresponds to TRBD1 (6 bases). The V gene's germline CDR1 is SGHDT and CDR2 YYEEEE. V was pared by 0 bases and J by 2 bases, with 12 bases between. The CDR3 has 15 residues. The CDR3: CASSLAGTSTYEQYF. The CDR3 DNA reads TGTGCCAGCAGCTTGGCCGGGACATCCACCTACGAGCAGTACTTC. Supplemented by reference TRBV5-6 and TRBJ2-7, the full variable domain reads DAGVTQSPTHLIKTRGQQVTLRCSPKSGHDTVSWYQQALGQGPQFIFQYYEEEERQRGNFPDRFSGHQFPNYSSELNVNALLLGDSALYLCASSLAGTSTYEQYFGPGTRLTVT.

This chain joins TRBV6-1 and TRBJ1-2; D unresolved. Germline V lookup: CDR1 MNHNS, CDR2 SASEGT. V lost 8 bases and J lost 8, with 15 bases in between. This CDR3 is 12 amino acids long. The CDR3 nucleotides read TGTGCCAGCCGGACTCCGTCGGCGGGCTACACCTTC. This gives the protein CASRTPSAGYTF.

The chain recombines TRBV6-1 with TRBJ1-3; D gene ambiguous. Looked up from germline, CDR1 is MNHNS and CDR2 is SASEGT. The germline V and J ends were trimmed by 1 base and 2 bases, with 6 bases remaining between them. This CDR3 contains 14 residues. The CDR3 nucleotides read TGTGCCAGCAGTGAAGGGAGTACTGGAAACACCATATATTTT. Amino acid sequence: CASSEGSTGNTIYF.

The chain joins TRBV7-9 to TRBJ1-4; tentatively, D is TRBD1 (6 bases). Between the trimmed V and J ends, which lost 1 base and 5 bases, there was a span of 14 bases. The germline V gene has CDR1 SEHNR and CDR2 FQNEAQ (reference sequence). The CDR3 is 16 residues long. CDR3 region: CASSLGARGGNEKLFF. CDR3 sequence (DNA): TGTGCCAGCAGCTTAGGGGCTCGGGGGGGCAATGAAAAACTGTTTTTT.

V and J are TRBV7-9 and TRBJ1-4; the D gene is possibly TRBD1 (6 bases). Trimming cost V 5 bases and J 0 bases, with 13 bases left between them. CDR3 length: 16 residues. CDR1 is SEHNR, CDR2 FQNEAQ, per germline (reference sequence). CDR3 sequence reads: CASSDGTLATNEKLFF. CDR3 nucleotides: TGTGCCAGCAGCGACGGGACACTTGCAACTAATGAAAAACTGTTTTTT.

The chain uses TRBV5-1 and TRBJ1-6, with 8 bases that match TRBD1. The germline gives CDR1 SGHRS, CDR2 YFSETQ. Unmatched junction bases numbered 5, after V lost 0 bases and J lost 6 bases. This CDR3 has 16 residues. The CDR3 is CASSLVGQGGNSPLHF. For the CDR3, the DNA is TGCGCCAGCAGCTTGGTAGGACAGGGAGGTAATTCACCCCTCCACTTT.

This clone has just a few counts. The chain couples TRBV19 to TRBJ1-1; D possibly corresponds to TRBD1 (6 bases). Trimming took 4 bases from V and 11 from J, leaving 14 bases between them. The CDR3 spans 12 residues. Germline-derived CDR1 and CDR2 are LNHDA and SQIVND (reference sequence). CDR3 amino acids: CASSKPDRLAFF. DNA for the CDR3: TGTGCCAGTAGTAAGCCGGACAGACTGGCTTTCTTT.

The chain couples TRBV9 to TRBJ2-7; D is uncertain. Germline-derived CDR1 and CDR2 are SGDLS and YYNGEE. CDR3 size: 14 residues. Trimming cost V 7 bases and J 2 bases, with 16 bases left between them. CDR3 DNA: TGTGCCAGCTCTTACTCCTCCGATACCTACGAGCAGTACTTC. This translates into CASSYSSDTYEQYF.